This T cell receptor beta chain was sequenced for a study of cytomegalovirus exposure and HLA in healthy donors (dated by TCRdb to about 2017). Notes on the research overall: An earlier analysis of roughly 500 of the donors reported under 300 Gb of sequence data and 100 million to 120 million unique TCR beta sequences obtained from about 170 million T cells. An early release that covered some 630 HLA-typed donors contained about 300 gigabases of sequencing data and about 84 million unique TCR sequences. Among the roughly 400 genotyped donors, approximately 82% belonged to the genetic ancestry cluster associated with self-reported Caucasian donors. The study aimed to test whether cataloging public T cell receptors could reveal signatures of past pathogen exposure. The T cell repertoires of some 670 subjects were profiled by immunosequencing and related to cytomegalovirus serostatus. Besides the first cohort of 666 subjects, a separate validation cohort made up of roughly 120 different subjects was used. High-throughput TCR immunosequencing, statistical association of individual TCRs with disease status, and machine learning were combined to predict cytomegalovirus infection status. A later analysis re-examined previously published TCR beta repertoires from just over 650 donors and added high-resolution HLA genotyping to investigate patterns of TCR occurrence. In the later analysis, no new phenotypic data were used to find candidate immune exposures; instead, reliance was placed on TCR beta sequences and their occurrence across donors. To decide whether each TCR beta V gene segment behaved as functional or pseudogenic, an earlier analysis of 587 of the donors relied on high-throughput TCR beta sequencing. Donor age, sex, ethnicity and CMV serostatus were compiled together with the repertoire data. A later genetic analysis took genome-wide SNP genotypes for about 55% of the roughly 670 donors and used that subset as a discovery cohort. Every discovery cohort repertoire had been produced on one sequencing platform. Both class I and class II loci were covered by HLA typing, at four-digit resolution. The number of typed donors differed by locus: about 629-630 for A, B, C, DRB1 and DQB1; 500 to 550 for DQA1; about 600 for DPA1; and roughly 490 for DPB1. Because of strong linkage in the cohort, roughly 5 DR-DQ haplotypes were treated as single units for association and clustering. Among roughly 400 genotyped donors of the cohort, an average of approximately 240,000 unique TCR beta nucleotide sequences was sequenced per donor, of which 15% to 20% were non-productive.

The library was generated by the immunoSEQ multiplex PCR assay. A mixture of 60 forward primers for TCR Vbeta segments and 13 reverse primers for TCR Jbeta segments was used in the multiplex PCR. A multiplex PCR assay on genomic DNA amplified the CDR3 region of rearranged TCR beta genes. On the Illumina HiSeq System, the amplified TCR beta libraries were sequenced as 87-base-pair reads. The source study handled its data this way. A later analysis tallied around 80 million unique TCR beta chains across the roughly 610 repertoires, and roughly 11 million of those chains were shared by two or more donors. Raw reads were error-corrected and collapsed into unique sequences with a nearest-neighbor algorithm that merged closely related sequences to remove PCR and sequencing errors. CDR3 sequences were aligned to IMGT reference sequences to assign V, D and J gene segments. For a sequence to be retained, a match of at least six nucleotides to both a V gene segment and a J gene segment was required. Rearrangements were classified as productive when the CDR3 lacked stop codons and remained in frame with V and J, and all other rearrangements were classified as non-productive. Following IMGT convention, CDR3 was defined as the stretch from the second conserved V-encoded cysteine up to the conserved J-encoded phenylalanine. The earlier analysis of about 610 of the donors excluded any sequence lacking an unambiguous match to a single V gene segment. In an earlier analysis of some 590 of the donors, a V segment was called functional when productive rearrangements were above 56.7%, and segregating when the standard deviation between donors exceeded 5%. To diagnose cytomegalovirus status from the catalog of TCR beta chain sequences, a statistical classification framework was built. In a later analysis, TCR nucleotide sequences were compared against IMGT/GENE-DB human TR gene sequences so that V and J genes could be assigned. A later analysis assigned CDR3 sequences and most-parsimonious VDJ recombination scenarios with the TCRdist pipeline. A later analysis defined each TCR beta chain by its CDR3 amino acid sequence plus V-gene family, and excluded reads lacking a unique V-gene family. A later analysis removed 500 to 650 highly shared, low-generation-probability nucleotide sequences to deal with suspected cross-contamination and a sequencing artifact. In a later analysis, a clonal expansion index for each public chain was calculated from normalized within-repertoire ranks of inferred template counts. A later analysis computed generation probabilities with a VDJ recombination model fitted to out-of-frame rearrangements, and checked the results against IGoR. In a later analysis, TCR-TCR, TCR-HLA and TCR-CMV co-occurrence was scored with hypergeometric tests, and a repertoire-size bias correction was applied to TCR pairs. In a later analysis, false discovery rates were estimated by permuting HLA or CMV assignments 20 times. In a later analysis, co-occurring TCRs were grouped with DBSCAN, and TCRdist sequence similarity was added when clustering was performed within HLA-allele-positive subsets. Repertoires with fewer than 30,000 or more than 120,000 public chains, plus five repertoires with anomalous nucleotide sharing, were excluded from co-occurrence clustering. Entries here come from immuneACCESS through TCRdb and include only in-frame sequences with V and J called. Some clones fail to appear in such tables; in the studies checked, an unresolved V gene covers under half of the shortfall, and the cause of the remainder is unknown. D and trimming were read from the DNA, whereas the V and J calls and clone size are those reported in that table. The sample's records list about 120,000 clones. The ten largest clones capture 1.5% to 2% of the sample.

As to this clone: Its specific antigen is unknown.

Looking up the germline V gene yields CDR1 SGHDN and CDR2 FVKESK. Clipping removes 2 bases from V and 6 bases from J, with 9 as the unmatched junction base count. The CDR3 goes from the cysteine to the phenylalanine over 16 residues. Only CDR3 DNA is held: 48 bases, read in frame from base 1. The paper as a whole reports these results and caveats: In a later analysis, the rate of TCR association differed among HLA loci, with DRB1 alleles having the most associated TCRs and HLA-C alleles having the fewest. Compared with the approximately 710-donor mean, donors in an Asian-associated ancestry cluster had fewer N-insertions in productive TCRs, according to a later genetic analysis. Over 15 rarely observed V segments, including chromosome 9 orphons, were excluded from the earlier analysis of about 500 of the donors because counts were too low. In a later analysis, HLA-associated TCR beta chains showed more clonal expansion and lower generation probabilities than non-associated chains that were equally common. At a false discovery rate of 0.05, a later analysis linked around 15,000 TCR beta sequences to specific HLA alleles. A cluster of highly shared sequence variants was judged likely to represent a technical artifact of the sequencing pipeline. The 87-base-pair reads could not distinguish some IMGT-functional V segments, including TRBV6-2 and TRBV6-3, so those segments were excluded. An earlier analysis of around 540 of the donors showed that most TCR beta V segments appeared in productive rearrangements either about 87% or about 30% of the time, which broadly matched IMGT annotations. A further reported finding was that TCR beta sequences accurately predicted the HLA-A and HLA-B alleles for most subjects in the first cohort. Correlated functional status among segregating V segments might be attributable to linkage disequilibrium, but an unknown experimental factor could not be ruled out. In a later genetic analysis, a missense DCLRE1C variant was associated with V-gene and J-gene trimming of TCR beta chains, and the association was replicated in an independent cohort. The study gave a list of 150 to 200 TCR beta chains associated with cytomegalovirus. The classifier was reported to diagnose cytomegalovirus status with high specificity and sensitivity in both the original cohort and the validation cohort. A later analysis reported that several top co-occurrence clusters appeared linked to parvovirus B19, influenza, CMV and Epstein-Barr virus. Strong co-occurrence of HLA alleles, especially DR and DQ, made assigning TCR associations to individual alleles difficult. Immune exposure information for the cohort was limited to CMV serostatus. The presence/absence analyses assumed that sequencing depth was roughly uniform across donors, and that assumption may not be true. Three of the identified cytomegalovirus-associated TCR beta chains were confirmed in vitro to be specific for cytomegalovirus antigens. HLA typing was unavailable for some donors at each locus, so association tests used only the typed subset. In a later analysis, most CMV-associated TCR beta chains were found to appear HLA-restricted, with HLA associations seemingly driven largely by CMV exposure. In this cohort, only TCR beta chains were sequenced, and detectable features were limited by the absence of alpha or paired-chain data. The authors suggested that the approach could potentially be generalized to other disease states and immunological phenotypes. Most TCR sequences were observed very rarely across donors, whereas some public TCRs were present in many individuals.

The cohort was made up of approximately 700 healthy bone marrow donors. At the time of sampling, all cohort members were nominally healthy, though unrecorded immune exposures were likely present. The donor tested CMV seropositive and was one of the 289 seropositive cohort members. A peripheral blood sample was provided by each donor, and peripheral blood mononuclear cells were used for TCR beta sequencing. Genomic DNA was extracted from the blood cell samples with the Qiagen DNeasy Blood Extraction Kit. Sequences were obtained from PBMCs. This TCR derives from a woman in her thirties or forties in good health and CMV-seropositive. The sequence is built from TRBV14 and TRBJ2-1; 8 of the junction bases match TRBD1. The CDR3 region has the sequence CASSQLDRVLRNEQFF. Read as DNA, the sequence is TGTGCCAGCAGCCAATTGGACAGGGTTCTCCGCAATGAGCAGTTCTTC.